A single sample is the source of the 27 T cell receptor beta chains below, sequenced in a study of shared clonotypes between healthy human individuals (dated by TCRdb to 2018 to 2020). The library was prepared using the immunoSEQ multiplex PCR assay. As stored in TCRdb, this immuneACCESS dataset retains in-frame rearrangements with V and J assigned. A fraction of the clones does not appear; measured against another copy, unresolved V genes explain less than half of the discrepancy, and the remainder lacks a known reason. In this sample the table shows roughly 2.6 million clones, approximately 94% of which occur a single time. The ten largest clones take up around 0.15% of the sample. Source material: naive CD4+ T cells sorted from blood. Reading the label with the study, this specimen's cell subset or site is: CD45RA+ positively selected. All receptors derive from a man younger than 35 in good health.

CDR3 sequence reads: CASTLGTPGRAFF. The DNA of the CDR3 is TGTGCCAGTACCCTAGGGACACCGGGAAGAGCTTTCTTT. This rearrangement joins TRBV19 to TRBJ1-1; possibly TRBD1 for D (6 bases). From germline, CDR1 is LNHDA and CDR2 SQIVND (reference sequence). The CDR3 consists of 13 residues. The V end lost 7 bases, the J end lost 10 bases, and 19 bases lay between the germline ends.

This clone appeared once. The rearrangement links TRBV19 to TRBJ2-1; 8 positions match TRBD2. Germline V lookup: CDR1 LNHDA, CDR2 SQIVND (reference sequence). V lost 7 bases, J lost 7 bases, and 6 bases stayed unmatched. The CDR3 extends over 13 amino acids. CDR3: CASTGRVGNEQFF. The CDR3 bases are TGTGCCAGTACCGGGAGGGTGGGAAATGAGCAGTTCTTC. Full variable domain (missing parts from reference TRBV19 and TRBJ2-1): DGGITQSPKYLFRKEGQNVTLSCEQNLNHDAMYWYRQDPGQGLRLIYYSQIVNDFQKGDIAEGYSVSREKKESFPLTVTSAQKNPTAFYLCASTGRVGNEQFFGPGTRLTVL.

This sequence joins TRBV18 and TRBJ2-5; D may correspond to TRBD1 or TRBD2 (6 bases each). Germline assignment: CDR1 KGHSH and CDR2 LQKENI. CDR3 length equals 16 residues. V was pared by 6 bases and J by 1 base, with 18 bases between. The CDR3 DNA reads TGTGCCAGCTCTCCTCCGGGGGCGCGGGCCCAAGAGACCCAGTACTTC. It encodes CASSPPGARAQETQYF.

The genes are TRBV18 and TRBJ1-2, with a weak D call TRBD1 (6 bases). V lost 0 bases and J 4 bases, leaving 12 bases between the germline ends. CDR1 and CDR2 (germline): KGHSH, LQKENI. The CDR3 is made up of 15 amino acids. CDR3 coding DNA: TGTGCCAGCTCACCACCGACACAGGGAGGCTATGGCTACACCTTC. Amino acids: CASSPPTQGGYGYTF.

The chain couples TRBV10-3 to TRBJ1-3, with 7 nucleotides matching TRBD1. Germline CDR1 reads ENHRY; CDR2 reads SYGVKD. V dropped 5 bases and J dropped 0; count of bases not matched to a gene: 4. This CDR3 contains 15 residues. The CDR3 protein is CAISRDSLSGNTIYF. CDR3 DNA: TGTGCCATCAGTAGGGACAGCCTCTCTGGAAACACCATATATTTT.

This clone was detected a few times. Other nucleotide sequences from this sample produce the same CDR3. V and J are TRBV29-1 and TRBJ1-1; 8 bases line up with TRBD1. The J segment lost 1 base and the V segment lost 5 bases, leaving 3 bases of the junction unmatched. The CDR3 is 13 amino acids. Germline-derived CDR1 and CDR2 are SQVTM and ANQGSEA. The CDR3 bases are TGCAGCGTTACCGGGACAGGGAACACTGAAGCTTTCTTT. Amino acids: CSVTGTGNTEAFF.

This rearrangement joins TRBV5-1 to TRBJ2-3; D is ambiguous. With 5 bases removed from V and 6 bases from J, the gap between germline ends came to 16 bases. Germline CDR1 SGHRS, CDR2 YFSETQ. The CDR3 extends over 14 amino acids. CDR3 amino acids: CASSHLAQDDTQYF. The CDR3 DNA reads TGCGCCAGCAGTCATCTGGCCCAAGACGATACGCAGTATTTT.

This clone was detected once. The chain combines TRBV25-1 with TRBJ2-2; possible D gene TRBD2, 6 bases. V lost 4 bases, J lost 10 bases, and 22 bases lay in between. This CDR3 spans 16 amino acids. CDR1 is MGHDK, CDR2 SYGVNS, per germline. For the CDR3, the DNA is TGTGCCAGCAGTGCTACGCTCGGGACTGGGCCCCCGGAGCTGTTTTTT. Its translation: CASSATLGTGPPELFF.

CDR3 loop: CASRDLAGAYNEQFF. CDR3 coding DNA: TGTGCCAGTAGGGACCTAGCGGGAGCCTACAATGAGCAGTTCTTC. This chain uses TRBV19 with TRBJ2-1; 10 bases fit TRBD2. The germline gives CDR1 LNHDA, CDR2 SQIVND (reference sequence). The CDR3 totals 15 residues. V lost 6 bases, J lost 2 bases, and 4 bases stayed unmatched.

This clone was detected only once. The rearrangement joins TRBV14 to TRBJ1-3, with 7 bases aligning to TRBD1. Germline V gives CDR1 SGHDN, CDR2 FVKESK. V was clipped by 5 bases and J by 1 base; unmatched bases: 2. CDR3 length: 14 residues. The CDR3 region has the DNA TGTGCCAGCAGCGACAGGGCATCTGGAAACACCATATATTTT. As protein: CASSDRASGNTIYF.

The chain uses TRBV28 and TRBJ2-4; D not certain. Trimming took 1 base from V and 4 from J, leaving 17 bases between them. Germline CDR1 and CDR2: MDHEN and SYDVKM. This CDR3 region has 17 residues. CDR3 sequence (DNA): TGTGCCAGCAGTTTATTTATGAATTCCCGTTTAAAAAACATTCAGTACTTC. This encodes CASSLFMNSRLKNIQYF.

The chain couples TRBV27 to TRBJ2-7; the D gene is possibly TRBD1 (5 bases). The ends were cut back, 6 bases at V and 7 bases at J, with 16 bases in the middle. Germline loops: CDR1 MNHEY, CDR2 SMNVEV (reference sequence). The CDR3 spans 13 residues. The CDR3 is CASSRIQGWEQYF. The CDR3 bases are TGTGCCAGCAGCCGCATTCAGGGTTGGGAGCAGTACTTC.

The chain carries TRBV18 and TRBJ2-7, with D hard to call. This CDR3 has 15 amino acids. Germline V lookup: CDR1 KGHSH, CDR2 LQKENI. With 2 bases removed from V and 3 bases from J, the gap between germline ends came to 14 bases. The CDR3: CASSPAVDSFYEQYF. DNA of the CDR3: TGTGCCAGCTCACCAGCGGTGGATTCCTTCTACGAGCAGTACTTC. The full variable domain, rest sourced from reference TRBV18 and TRBJ2-7, is NAGVMQNPRHLVRRRGQEARLRCSPMKGHSHVYWYRQLPEEGLKFMVYLQKENIIDESGMPKERFSAEFPKEGPSILRIQQVVRGDSAAYFCASSPAVDSFYEQYFGPGTRLTVT.

Details on this clone: At the DNA level, this CDR3 is encoded by other sequences in the same sample as well. The chain links TRBV7-2 to TRBJ2-3; D not certain. The germline V and J ends were trimmed by 5 bases and 4 bases, with 10 bases remaining between them. Germline CDR1 SGHTA, CDR2 FQGNSA. CDR3 length: 13 amino acids. The CDR3 nucleotides read TGTGCCAGCAGCCTCCTTGGCGCAGATACGCAGTATTTT. Protein product: CASSLLGADTQYF.

V gene TRBV10-3 combines with J gene TRBJ1-5; D unresolved. The ends were cut back, 11 bases at V and 0 bases at J, with 14 bases in the middle. The CDR3 is 14 residues long. The germline V gene encodes CDR1 ENHRY and CDR2 SYGVKD. The CDR3 loop is CAVGRSNSNQPQHF. The CDR3 DNA reads as TGTGCCGTTGGACGGTCGAATAGCAATCAGCCCCAGCATTTT.

This chain connects TRBV5-1 to TRBJ2-4, with 10 positions matching TRBD2. The CDR3 has 18 residues. Looked up from germline, CDR1 is SGHRS and CDR2 is YFSETQ. With 0 bases clipped from V and 5 bases from J, the junction kept 11 bases outside the gene matches. CDR3 sequence reads: CASSLEGILAGDENIQYF. CDR3 nucleotides: TGCGCCAGCAGCTTGGAAGGTATTCTAGCGGGAGACGAAAACATTCAGTACTTC. Full variable domain (missing parts from reference TRBV5-1 and TRBJ2-4): KAGVTQTPRYLIKTRGQQVTLSCSPISGHRSVSWYQQTPGQGLQFLFEYFSETQRNKGNFPGRFSGRQFSNSRSEMNVSTLELGDSALYLCASSLEGILAGDENIQYFGAGTRLSVL.

The J gene is TRBJ2-5, the V gene TRBV11-2, with D possibly matching TRBD2 (5 bases). Trimming took off 8 bases at V and 0 bases at J, with 22 bases between the two ends. CDR1 is SGHAT, CDR2 FQNNGV, per germline. The CDR3 runs to 17 residues. The CDR3 nucleotides read TGTGCCAGCTTGAGGCGGGCGAAAACTACCTACCAAGAGACCCAGTACTTC. Protein: CASLRRAKTTYQETQYF.

The chain recombines TRBV2 with TRBJ2-1; D gene ambiguous. The V end lost 2 bases, the J end lost 7 bases, and 9 bases lay between the germline ends. CDR3 length equals 13 residues. Germline loops: CDR1 SNHLY, CDR2 FYNNEI. The CDR3 nucleotides are TGTGCCAGCAGTGAATTGATAGGAAATGAGCAGTTCTTC. The encoded protein is CASSELIGNEQFF.

The CDR3 here is CASSLRAGLNTEAFF. The CDR3 DNA follows: TGCGCCAGCAGCCTCCGGGCAGGCCTGAACACTGAAGCTTTCTTT. V gene TRBV4-1 combines with J gene TRBJ1-1; unclear D gene. Trimming cost V 4 bases and J 0 bases, with 12 bases left between them. The CDR3 contains 15 residues. Germline values: CDR1 MGHRA, CDR2 YSYEKL.

This chain uses TRBV4-1 with TRBJ2-2; TRBD1 aligns across 7 bases. From germline, CDR1 is MGHRA and CDR2 YSYEKL. This CDR3 has 15 residues. The J segment lost 4 bases and the V segment lost 6 bases, leaving 8 bases of the junction unmatched. The CDR3 region has the DNA TGCGCCAGCAGGCCGGGACAGATAAGCACCGGGGAGCTGTTTTTT. Translating it yields CASRPGQISTGELFF.

This clone showed up just a few times. The V gene is TRBV14, the J gene TRBJ1-1, with D possibly matching TRBD1 (5 bases). The CDR3 contains 15 residues. CDR1 is SGHDN, CDR2 FVKESK, per germline. Trimming cost V 5 bases and J 1 base, with 14 bases left between them. DNA of the CDR3: TGTGCCAGCAGCACCGGGACTCACTCGAACACTGAAGCTTTCTTT. This translates into CASSTGTHSNTEAFF.

This clone was seen just once. The genes are TRBV6-1 and TRBJ2-7, with 8 bases lining up with TRBD1. The junction had 3 bases not matched to a gene; V was cut back by 5 bases and J by 3 bases. This CDR3 has 13 amino acids. Looked up from germline, CDR1 is MNHNS and CDR2 is SASEGT. The CDR3, as DNA: TGTGCCAGCAGTACAGGGGGTGACTACGAGCAGTACTTC. Its protein is CASSTGGDYEQYF.

This clone turned up a few times. The V and J genes are TRBV29-1 and TRBJ1-1; 9 positions match TRBD1. Germline V lookup: CDR1 SQVTM, CDR2 ANQGSEA. The V gene end was trimmed by 5 bases and the J gene end by 1 base; junction bases not matched to a gene: 5. CDR3 length: 14 amino acids. The CDR3 DNA sequence: TGCAGCGTTCCCCGGACAGGGGCGAACACTGAAGCTTTCTTT. Residues: CSVPRTGANTEAFF.

This chain links TRBV6-1 with TRBJ1-4; D is undetermined. V was cut by 2 bases and J by 7 bases, with 14 bases left in between. The germline CDR1 and CDR2 sequences are MNHNS and SASEGT. This CDR3 is 15 amino acids long. The CDR3 region is CASSERGGFGEKLFF. The CDR3, as DNA: TGTGCCAGCAGTGAACGAGGTGGGTTCGGTGAAAAACTGTTTTTT.

The chain couples TRBV5-6 to TRBJ2-5; D tentatively reads TRBD1 or TRBD2 (5 bases each). Germline V CDR1 and CDR2: SGHDT, YYEEEE. This CDR3 comprises 11 residues. Between the trimmed V and J ends, which lost 3 bases and 7 bases, there was a span of 7 bases. CDR3 nucleotide sequence: TGTGCCAGCAGCTGGGACGGGACCCAGTACTTC. Translating it yields CASSWDGTQYF.

This rearrangement joins TRBV5-1 to TRBJ2-7, with 8 nucleotides matching TRBD2. The germline V gene has CDR1 SGHRS and CDR2 YFSETQ. J lost 0 bases, V lost 0 bases, and 5 bases had no gene match. The CDR3 loop spans 16 amino acids. This CDR3 reads CASSLVASGGSYEQYF. The CDR3 DNA reads TGCGCCAGCAGCTTGGTAGCCAGCGGGGGCTCCTACGAGCAGTACTTC.

The chain carries TRBV7-2 and TRBJ2-7, with a weak D call TRBD1 (6 bases). CDR3 length equals 15 residues. Trimming removed 5 bases at V and 7 bases at J, with 21 bases between. The germline V gene encodes CDR1 SGHTA and CDR2 FQGNSA. This CDR3 reads CASSLRTDSVKEQYF. CDR3 DNA sequence: TGTGCCAGCAGCCTTCGGACAGACTCTGTGAAGGAGCAGTACTTC. Supplemented by reference TRBV7-2 and TRBJ2-7, the full variable domain reads GAGVSQSPSNKVTEKGKDVELRCDPISGHTALYWYRQSLGQGLEFLIYFQGNSAPDKSGLPSDRFSAERTGGSVSTLTIQRTQQEDSAVYLCASSLRTDSVKEQYFGPGTRLTVT.